Each of the 24 T cell receptor beta chains below was sequenced from the same sample in a study of blood T cell repertoires in COVID-19. TCRdb's table, derived via immunoSEQ multiplex PCR, lists solely in-frame clones and lacks some. Here the sample spans about 98,000 clones, 82% being singletons. The sequenced sample was peripheral blood. The receptor source for this set is a man older than 75 with acute or convalescent COVID-19.

This clone was seen once. V is TRBV19 and J is TRBJ2-1, with no clear D. This CDR3 is 15 amino acids long. Trimming left V 2 bases short and J 1 base short, with 9 bases between. Germline lookup yields CDR1 LNHDA and CDR2 SQIVND (reference sequence). CDR3 in DNA: TGTGCCAGTAGTATAAAGTTCGGGTCCTACAATGAGCAGTTCTTC. This encodes CASSIKFGSYNEQFF.

The chain employs TRBV5-5 and TRBJ2-5; 7 positions match TRBD2. CDR1 and CDR2 (germline): SGHKS, YYEKEE (reference sequence). Trimming removed 7 bases from V and 0 bases from J; junction bases left unmatched: 9. CDR3 length equals 15 residues. CDR3 residues: CASAGIAGNQETQYF. The CDR3 DNA reads as TGTGCCAGCGCCGGGATAGCGGGCAACCAAGAGACCCAGTACTTC. Looking up the rest from reference TRBV5-5 and TRBJ2-5 gives the full variable domain: DAGVTQSPTHLIKTRGQQVTLRCSPISGHKSVSWYQQVLGQGPQFIFQYYEKEERGRGNFPDRFSARQFPNYSSELNVNALLLGDSALYLCASAGIAGNQETQYFGPGTRLLVL.

The rearrangement joins TRBV7-2 to TRBJ2-3, with 7 nucleotides matching TRBD2. Germline V gene data show CDR1 as SGHTA and CDR2 as FQGNSA. CDR3 length: 13 amino acids. V trimming: 5 bases; J trimming: 4 bases; junction bases outside the gene matches: 3. The CDR3 reads CASSLAGADTQYF. The DNA for the CDR3 is TGTGCCAGCAGCCTGGCGGGGGCAGATACGCAGTATTTT.

The chain recombines TRBV6-2 or TRBV6-3 with TRBJ1-1; the D is unclear. Between the trimmed V and J ends, which lost 6 bases and 2 bases, there was a span of 13 bases. CDR1 and CDR2 from the germline V gene are MNHEY and SVGEGT. The CDR3 totals 14 residues. CDR3 bases: TGTGCCAGCAGCCGCGGTCTGATAAACACTGAAGCTTTCTTT. It is translated as CASSRGLINTEAFF.

V gene TRBV7-9 combines with J gene TRBJ1-5; D gene unclear. The length of the CDR3 is 12 residues. Germline assignment: CDR1 SEHNR and CDR2 FQNEAQ (reference sequence). Trimming stripped 2 bases from V and 7 bases from J, with 6 bases between. DNA for the CDR3: TGTGCCAGCAGCTTACTCGGGCAGCCCCAGCATTTT. Protein: CASSLLGQPQHF.

The chain has TRBV7-2 and TRBJ1-1, with D unclear. Looked up from germline, CDR1 is SGHTA and CDR2 is FQGNSA. The CDR3 has 16 amino acids. V shed 4 bases and J shed 6 bases, with 21 bases lying between them. This chain's CDR3 is CASSSRTRTPAAEAFF. The CDR3 DNA reads TGTGCCAGCAGCTCGAGGACTCGGACGCCGGCGGCTGAAGCTTTCTTT.

The gene calls are TRBV5-1 and TRBJ2-7; possibly TRBD1 for D (5 bases). Trimming took 4 bases from V and 0 from J, leaving 14 bases between them. The CDR3 has 15 amino acids. Germline lookup yields CDR1 SGHRS and CDR2 YFSETQ. The CDR3 is CASSNPGQSSYEQYF. The CDR3 nucleotides read TGCGCCAGCAGCAACCCAGGGCAGAGCTCCTACGAGCAGTACTTC. Filled out from reference TRBV5-1 and TRBJ2-7, the complete variable domain reads KAGVTQTPRYLIKTRGQQVTLSCSPISGHRSVSWYQQTPGQGLQFLFEYFSETQRNKGNFPGRFSGRQFSNSRSEMNVSTLELGDSALYLCASSNPGQSSYEQYFGPGTRLTVT.

The rearrangement joins TRBV19 to TRBJ1-2; 7 bases fit TRBD1. The junction had 8 bases not matched to a gene; V was cut back by 3 bases and J by 4 bases. Germline values: CDR1 LNHDA, CDR2 SQIVND (reference sequence). The CDR3 spans 15 residues. Here the CDR3 reads CASSIPQGRVYGYTF. CDR3 sequence (DNA): TGTGCCAGTAGTATCCCACAGGGGCGCGTCTATGGCTACACCTTC. The variable domain in full, completed from reference TRBV19 and TRBJ1-2, reads DGGITQSPKYLFRKEGQNVTLSCEQNLNHDAMYWYRQDPGQGLRLIYYSQIVNDFQKGDIAEGYSVSREKKESFPLTVTSAQKNPTAFYLCASSIPQGRVYGYTFGSGTRLTVV.

J is TRBJ1-4 and V is TRBV18; D gene ambiguous. There are 15 residues in the CDR3. Germline CDR1 and CDR2: KGHSH and LQKENI. Trimming shortened V by 0 bases and J by 7 bases, and 12 bases separated the two germline ends. CDR3 sequence reads: CASSPPGIGSEKLFF. CDR3 DNA sequence: TGTGCCAGCTCACCACCAGGGATCGGGAGTGAAAAACTGTTTTTT.

The CDR3 sequence: CASSLAASAISYEQYF. In DNA form, the CDR3 reads TGTGCCAGCAGCTTAGCGGCTAGCGCGATATCCTACGAGCAGTACTTC. The V and J genes are TRBV7-2 and TRBJ2-7, with TRBD2 as a possible D gene (6 bases). CDR3 size: 16 residues. V gave up 0 bases and J gave up 1 base, with 13 bases separating them. Germline CDR1 reads SGHTA; CDR2 reads FQGNSA.

CDR3 DNA sequence: TGTGCCAGCAGGATGGGAGGGCAGGGGGCTACGGGCAATCAGCCCCAGCATTTT. This gives the protein CASRMGGQGATGNQPQHF. This chain links TRBV2 with TRBJ1-5; 8 positions match TRBD1. Per germline, CDR1 SNHLY and CDR2 FYNNEI. The CDR3 spans 18 residues. The V and J ends lost 6 bases and 2 bases, in that order; junction bases with no gene match: 15.

A few counts support this clone. V and J are TRBV24-1 and TRBJ2-2; 12 nucleotides match TRBD1. V dropped 4 bases and J dropped 4; count of bases not matched to a gene: 3. Germline assignment: CDR1 KGHDR and CDR2 SFDVKD. The CDR3 spans 16 residues. CDR3 loop: CATSDQGQGATGELFF. CDR3 bases: TGTGCCACCAGTGACCAGGGACAGGGGGCCACCGGGGAGCTGTTTTTT.

The V gene is TRBV7-2, the J gene TRBJ1-6, with 7 bases fitting TRBD1. The CDR3 length is 18 residues. Germline trimming cut 5 bases from V and 4 bases from J; bases unmatched to any gene: 14. CDR1 is SGHTA, CDR2 FQGNSA, per germline. The CDR3 bases are TGTGCCAGCAGCCCCCAGGAGGGACAGCCATTTTATAATTCACCCCTCCACTTT. Amino acids: CASSPQEGQPFYNSPLHF.

The J gene is TRBJ2-7, the V gene TRBV9, with a weak D call TRBD1 (5 bases). The V and J ends lost 0 bases and 6 bases respectively, with 10 bases between them. Germline V gene sequence: CDR1 SGDLS, CDR2 YYNGEE. This CDR3 spans 13 amino acids. As DNA, the CDR3 is TGTGCCAGCAGCGTAGATATGGGGCCCGAGCAGTACTTC. It codes for CASSVDMGPEQYF.

A few counts support this clone. The rearrangement links TRBV4-3 to TRBJ1-6, with no clear D. Trimming took off 4 bases at V and 7 bases at J, with 5 bases between the two ends. The CDR3 sequence is 12 residues long. Germline CDR1 is LGHNA and CDR2 is YSLEER. The CDR3 DNA reads TGCGCCAGCAGCCGGGAGAATTCACCCCTCCACTTT. It specifies CASSRENSPLHF.

In its sample, this clone was seen a few times. This chain links TRBV7-2 with TRBJ1-2; no firm D call. The CDR3 extends over 14 amino acids. V gave up 4 bases and J gave up 1 base, with 10 bases separating them. The germline V gene has CDR1 SGHTA and CDR2 FQGNSA. The DNA for the CDR3 is TGTGCCAGCAGCTCCCGTCGGGATAACTATGGCTACACCTTC. This sequence encodes CASSSRRDNYGYTF.

The gene calls are TRBV6-5 and TRBJ1-1; 7 bases map to TRBD1. The CDR3 is made up of 12 amino acids. V was clipped by 6 bases and J by 11 bases; unmatched bases: 9. Per the germline V gene, CDR1 is MNHEY and CDR2 is SVGAGI. The CDR3 DNA sequence: TGTGCCAGCAGGTCAACAGGGGACTCGGCTTTCTTT. Its protein is CASRSTGDSAFF.

V and J are TRBV2 and TRBJ2-4; 11 positions match TRBD1. The CDR3 has 16 amino acids. The germline CDR1 and CDR2 sequences are SNHLY and FYNNEI. After removal of 7 bases from V and 9 bases from J, the junction contained 14 bases not matched to a gene. The CDR3 sequence is CASNRVGGQGAAIQYF. In nucleotides, the CDR3 is TGTGCCAGCAACCGGGTGGGTGGACAGGGGGCTGCCATTCAGTACTTC.

The V call is TRBV7-8, the J call TRBJ2-1; the match to TRBD2 covers 8 bases. CDR3 length equals 15 residues. The J segment lost 1 base and the V segment lost 5 bases, leaving 4 bases of the junction unmatched. The germline gives CDR1 SGHVS, CDR2 FQNEAQ. CDR3 in DNA: TGTGCCAGCAGCCCACGACTAGCGTCCTACAATGAGCAGTTCTTC. Translated: CASSPRLASYNEQFF.

J is TRBJ1-5 and V is TRBV19, with TRBD1 matching over 10 bases. V shed 5 bases, J shed 1 base, and the junction held 2 bases outside the gene matches. CDR3 length: 15 amino acids. Germline values: CDR1 LNHDA, CDR2 SQIVND (reference sequence). DNA for the CDR3: TGTGCCAGTAGTCGGGACAGGGGAAGCAATCAGCCCCAGCATTTT. It encodes CASSRDRGSNQPQHF.

V is TRBV15 and J is TRBJ2-1; tentative D call: TRBD2 (6 bases). V shed 0 bases and J shed 4 bases, with 10 bases lying between them. This CDR3 contains 15 residues. Germline CDR1 reads LNHNV; CDR2 reads YYDKDF (reference sequence). The CDR3 sequence is CATSREPGLYNEQFF. Written as DNA, the CDR3 is TGTGCCACCAGCAGAGAACCGGGACTTTACAATGAGCAGTTCTTC.

V usage is TRBV5-8 and J usage is TRBJ1-6; 7 bases match TRBD1. In germline, CDR1 is SGHTS, CDR2 YDEGEE. The J segment lost 7 bases and the V segment lost 6 bases, leaving 10 bases of the junction unmatched. The length of the CDR3 is 15 residues. The CDR3: CASTREGARNSPLHF. CDR3 DNA: TGTGCCAGCACCCGGGAGGGGGCGCGGAATTCACCCCTCCACTTT.

The CDR3 protein is CAWTEGGRAAEQFF. CDR3 coding DNA: TGTGCCTGGACCGAAGGCGGGAGGGCCGCTGAGCAGTTCTTC. The V call is TRBV30, the J call TRBJ2-1; 9 bases are shared with TRBD2. The CDR3 consists of 14 residues. CDR1 and CDR2 (germline): GTSNPN, SVGIG (reference sequence). With 4 bases clipped from V and 9 bases from J, the junction kept 10 bases outside the gene matches.

The chain couples TRBV5-1 to TRBJ2-1, with TRBD2 matching over 8 bases. Per the germline V gene, CDR1 is SGHRS and CDR2 is YFSETQ. The V gene end was trimmed by 3 bases and the J gene end by 5 bases; junction bases not matched to a gene: 7. CDR3 length: 15 amino acids. CDR3 DNA sequence: TGCGCCAGCAGCTCCATCGGCGGGGGGAACAATGAGCAGTTCTTC. It specifies CASSSIGGGNNEQFF.